This T cell receptor (beta chain) was captured in a study of blood T cell repertoires in COVID-19 (dated by TCRdb to the early 2020s). Background on the whole study: Samples from collaborators originated in the United States, Italy and Spain and spanned both the acute and convalescent phases of COVID-19. The material from the prospective study consisted of cDNA or gDNA derived from T cells, B-cell-depleted T cells, or PBMCs. Subjects who had been exposed to COVID-19, were actively infected with it, or had recovered from it provided the deeply sampled blood TCRbeta repertoires that made up the dataset. The repertoires were released in a freely available public database meant as a resource for research on the immune response to SARS-CoV-2. Samples came from the ongoing ImmuneRACE study (first 160 participants) plus 1,254 subjects from 6 global collaborators. The sample metadata nearly always contained a de-identified subject ID, COVID-19 status, age in years and sex. Where available, HLA class I and class II types were obtained from metadata supplied by the sample provider rather than from assay-based typing. On the study overall, not on this receptor specifically: The quantity of clinical and demographic metadata differed by source and by participant and was supplied without curation.

CDR1 SEHNR and CDR2 FQNEAQ are derived from the germline V gene (reference sequence). V lost 1 base and J lost 2 bases; the stretch between them is 8 bases long. From cysteine to phenylalanine, the CDR3 is 15 amino acids long. Just the 45-base CDR3 DNA is kept, in frame starting at base 1. Note on this clone: This clone's antigen is unknown. There are no base qualities to consult, and no much larger clone falls within one base.

TCRbeta CDR3 regions were amplified from genomic DNA using the immunoSEQ Assay, a bias-controlled multiplex PCR. Per the authors' processing: The number of nucleated cells in each sample was estimated by amplification of reference gene primers within the assay. Sequence reads were collapsed and filtered to measure the absolute abundance of every unique TCRbeta CDR3 rearrangement. Productive Simpson clonality was computed per sample as the square root of Simpson's diversity index over productive rearrangements. The clones in this table, taken by TCRdb from immuneACCESS, are in-frame only. Not every clone is retained; where verified, under half of the shortfall comes from an unresolved V gene, and the cause of the rest is unknown. V, J and clone size are those of that table, while D and trimming were read from the DNA. Across this sample there are approximately 260,000 clones, with around 88% seen only once. 0.95% to 1.5% of the sample lies in the top ten.

In the prospective study, participants were roughly 18 to 90 years old, resided in about two dozen geographic areas of the United States, and were enrolled through a virtual design. In the prospective study, cohorts were assigned on the basis of participant-reported clinical history obtained from a screening survey and a study questionnaire. In the prospective study, mobile phlebotomists collected whole blood, serum and a nasopharyngeal or oropharyngeal swab from each participant. Over a roughly 2-month period, participants in the prospective study had the option of providing additional blood draws and questionnaires. Blood samples from the prospective study were shipped frozen or at room temperature prior to DNA extraction.

The sequence was obtained from a woman aged 40-49 years with acute COVID-19. The sequence joins TRBV7-9 to TRBJ2-2; the D gene cannot be named for sure. Material for sequencing was PBMCs or T cells enriched from blood (not recorded which). The nucleotide sequence is TGTGCCAGCAGCTTAGGCCTACCAAACACCGGGGAGCTGTTTTTT. It translates as CASSLGLPNTGELFF.